A selection of T cell receptor beta chains follows, all from one sample in a study of control samples from healthy donors and cancer patients. Measured with immunoSEQ multiplex PCR; TCRdb has only the in-frame clones, and not every one. The table shows approximately 170,000 clones, with roughly nine tenths occurring only once. The sample taken for sequencing was blood. These TCRs come from a woman in her 30s in good health. CDR3s include the opening cysteine and the closing phenylalanine or tryptophan. A D gene is named only where the DNA matches it firmly.

j_call: TRBJ1-4
d_call: TRBD1
v_call: TRBV6-5
cdr3_nt: TGTGCCAGCAGAACAGGGGTGACAACTAATGAAAAACTGTTTTTT
cdr3_aa: CASRTGVTTNEKLFF

j_call: TRBJ2-6
d_call: TRBD1
v_call: TRBV6-1
cdr3_nt: TGTGCCAGCAGTGGCCGGGACAGGGCCTCTGGGGCCAACGTCCTGACTTTC
cdr3_aa: CASSGRDRASGANVLTF

j_call: TRBJ1-5
d_call: .
v_call: TRBV6-5
cdr3_nt: TGTGCCAGCAGTTACCGGGACATCTATAGCAATCAGCCCCAGCATTTT
cdr3_aa: CASSYRDIYSNQPQHF

j_call: TRBJ1-3
d_call: TRBD1
v_call: TRBV2
cdr3_nt: TGTGCCAGCAGCCCCGGACAGGGCTCGGGAAACACCATATATTTT
cdr3_aa: CASSPGQGSGNTIYF

j_call: TRBJ2-7
d_call: .
v_call: TRBV11-1
cdr3_nt: TGTGCCAGCAGCTTTGGGGGGGGGCCTGACGAGCAGTACTTC
cdr3_aa: CASSFGGGPDEQYF

j_call: TRBJ2-2
d_call: TRBD1
v_call: TRBV7-9
cdr3_nt: TGTGCCAGCAGCGGACAGGGAACCGGGGAGCTGTTTTTT
cdr3_aa: CASSGQGTGELFF

j_call: TRBJ1-1
d_call: .
v_call: TRBV3-1/TRBV3-2
cdr3_nt: TGTGCCAGCAGCCAAGCGGAGTCCCTGAACACTGAAGCTTTCTTT
cdr3_aa: CASSQAESLNTEAFF

j_call: TRBJ2-7
d_call: .
v_call: TRBV30
cdr3_nt: TGTGCCTGGAGTGGATTCTACGAGCAGTACTTC
cdr3_aa: CAWSGFYEQYF

j_call: TRBJ2-3
d_call: .
v_call: TRBV6-4
cdr3_nt: TGTGCCAGCAGTGGGACAGCTAGCACAGATACGCAGTATTTT
cdr3_aa: CASSGTASTDTQYF

j_call: TRBJ1-2
d_call: .
v_call: TRBV6-5
cdr3_nt: TGTGCCAGCAGTTCCGGACAGCCCTATGGCTACACCTTC
cdr3_aa: CASSSGQPYGYTF

j_call: TRBJ2-1
d_call: .
v_call: TRBV29-1
cdr3_nt: TGCAGCGTTGGAGGGGGGGCCTCATACAATGAGCAGTTCTTC
cdr3_aa: CSVGGGASYNEQFF

j_call: TRBJ1-5
d_call: .
v_call: TRBV28
cdr3_nt: TGTGCCAGCAGTTGGCAGGGTGGTCAGCCCCAGCATTTT
cdr3_aa: CASSWQGGQPQHF

j_call: TRBJ1-6
d_call: .
v_call: TRBV7-9
cdr3_nt: TGTGCCAGCAGGGATACCGGGAACCCAAATTCACCCCTCCACTTT
cdr3_aa: CASRDTGNPNSPLHF

j_call: TRBJ2-7
d_call: .
v_call: TRBV18
cdr3_nt: TGTGCCAGCTCACCGGGCGGGGTGGAGGAGCAGTACTTC
cdr3_aa: CASSPGGVEEQYF

j_call: TRBJ1-3
d_call: .
v_call: TRBV7-8
cdr3_nt: TGTGCCAGCAGCTTAACCCGGACTCATAGCTCTGGAAACACCATATATTTT
cdr3_aa: CASSLTRTHSSGNTIYF

j_call: TRBJ2-1
d_call: TRBD2
v_call: TRBV7-9
cdr3_nt: TGTGCCAGCAGCTCGAGCGGGAGGCCCTACAATGAGCAGTTCTTC
cdr3_aa: CASSSSGRPYNEQFF

j_call: TRBJ2-5
d_call: TRBD2
v_call: TRBV6-1
cdr3_nt: TGTGCCAGCAGTGTAGGACTAGCGGGAACCCGCCAAGAGACCCAGTACTTC
cdr3_aa: CASSVGLAGTRQETQYF

j_call: TRBJ1-1
d_call: .
v_call: TRBV18
cdr3_nt: TGTGCCAGCTCACCACCGTCAAAGGGGAGAGGCACTGAAGCTTTCTTT
cdr3_aa: CASSPPSKGRGTEAFF

j_call: TRBJ1-6
d_call: .
v_call: TRBV12-5
cdr3_nt: TGTGCTAGTGGTTTGGTAGGTCAGGGTAATTCACCCCTCCACTTT
cdr3_aa: CASGLVGQGNSPLHF

j_call: TRBJ2-1
d_call: TRBD2
v_call: TRBV7-9
cdr3_nt: TGTGCCAGCACCTCTAGCGGGATTGATTATTTATACAATGAGCAGTTCTTC
cdr3_aa: CASTSSGIDYLYNEQFF

j_call: TRBJ1-3
d_call: .
v_call: TRBV7-6
cdr3_nt: TGTGCCAGCAGCAGCCCCAGGGTGCAATCTGGAAACACCATATATTTT
cdr3_aa: CASSSPRVQSGNTIYF

j_call: TRBJ2-7
d_call: TRBD1
v_call: TRBV10-1
cdr3_nt: TGCGCCAGCAGTGAGTCGGGACAGGGGGCCGAGCAGTACTTC
cdr3_aa: CASSESGQGAEQYF

j_call: TRBJ1-5
d_call: .
v_call: TRBV6-1
cdr3_nt: TGTGCCAGCAGTGAAGTGGGGCGCAATCAGCCCCAGCATTTT
cdr3_aa: CASSEVGRNQPQHF

j_call: TRBJ2-1
d_call: .
v_call: TRBV11-1
cdr3_nt: TGTGCCAGCAGCCCACTAGCCCCTAGCTCCTACAATGAGCAGTTCTTC
cdr3_aa: CASSPLAPSSYNEQFF

j_call: TRBJ1-5
d_call: .
v_call: TRBV28
cdr3_nt: TGTGCCAGCAACCCCTCAAGCAATCAGCCCCAGCATTTT
cdr3_aa: CASNPSSNQPQHF

j_call: TRBJ2-3
d_call: TRBD2
v_call: TRBV6-5
cdr3_nt: TGTGCCAGCAGTATGCGCCCGGGACTAGCAGATACGCAGTATTTT
cdr3_aa: CASSMRPGLADTQYF

j_call: TRBJ1-2
d_call: .
v_call: TRBV7-9
cdr3_nt: TGTGCCAGCAGCTTAGACAGGGCTAACTATGGCTACACCTTC
cdr3_aa: CASSLDRANYGYTF

j_call: TRBJ2-7
d_call: TRBD2
v_call: TRBV2
cdr3_nt: TGTGCCAGCAGCGGGACTACCTACGAGCAGTACTTC
cdr3_aa: CASSGTTYEQYF

j_call: TRBJ2-7
d_call: .
v_call: TRBV14
cdr3_nt: TGTGCCAGCAGCCAAGATAGGGGCTACGAGCAGTACTTC
cdr3_aa: CASSQDRGYEQYF

j_call: TRBJ1-2
d_call: TRBD1
v_call: TRBV4-1
cdr3_nt: TGCGCCAGCAGCCAGGGACAGGAGTATGGCTACACCTTC
cdr3_aa: CASSQGQEYGYTF

j_call: TRBJ1-4
d_call: TRBD1
v_call: TRBV19
cdr3_nt: TGTGCCAGTAGTATCCGGGACAGTAATGAAAAACTGTTTTTT
cdr3_aa: CASSIRDSNEKLFF

j_call: TRBJ2-1
d_call: TRBD2
v_call: TRBV6-5
cdr3_nt: TGTGCCAGCAGTTACCGACTAGCGGATGAGCAGTTCTTC
cdr3_aa: CASSYRLADEQFF

j_call: TRBJ2-5
d_call: TRBD1
v_call: TRBV6-2/TRBV6-3
cdr3_nt: TGTGCCAGCAGTTACCGGGACAGATTCGAGACCCAGTACTTC
cdr3_aa: CASSYRDRFETQYF

j_call: TRBJ1-4
d_call: TRBD1
v_call: TRBV5-1
cdr3_nt: TGCGCCAGCAGCTGGACAGGAACTAATGAAAAACTGTTTTTT
cdr3_aa: CASSWTGTNEKLFF

j_call: TRBJ1-5
d_call: TRBD1
v_call: TRBV6-2/TRBV6-3
cdr3_nt: TGTGCCAGCAGCCTGACAGGGAACAATCAGCCCCAGCATTTT
cdr3_aa: CASSLTGNNQPQHF

j_call: TRBJ1-4
d_call: .
v_call: TRBV29-1
cdr3_nt: TGCAGCGCCCTTGGTGAAAAACTGTTTTTT
cdr3_aa: CSALGEKLFF

j_call: TRBJ1-4
d_call: TRBD1
v_call: TRBV7-6
cdr3_nt: TGTGCCAGCAGCACACGGACAGGGGCTAATGAAAAACTGTTTTTT
cdr3_aa: CASSTRTGANEKLFF

j_call: TRBJ2-1
d_call: .
v_call: TRBV6-4
cdr3_nt: TGTGCCAGCAGTGACTCGGTTGGGACGGATGAGCAGTTCTTC
cdr3_aa: CASSDSVGTDEQFF

j_call: TRBJ2-3
d_call: TRBD2
v_call: TRBV2
cdr3_nt: TGTGCCAACCGGACTAGCAGCACAGATACGCAGTATTTT
cdr3_aa: CANRTSSTDTQYF